Detailed here is one TCR beta chain. The source of the sample is a study of neoadjuvant anti-PD-1 for oral cavity cancer. Germline V gene data show CDR1 as SQVTM and CDR2 as ANQGSEA. V shed 4 bases and J 7 bases; nucleotides not matched to a gene: 12. The CDR3 is made up of 15 amino acids. Documented time point: after neoadjuvant nivolumab, at surgical resection. Sequencing was performed with immunoSEQ multiplex PCR; in TCRdb, only in-frame clones are kept and a portion is missing. The table has roughly 14,000 clones, 70% to 85% seen once. This specimen was PBMCs, taken after nivolumab (anti-PD-1) treatment. The source is a person aged 40 to 85 with oral cavity squamous cell carcinoma. This chain joins TRBV29-1 and TRBJ2-1, with 8 bases matching TRBD2. This chain's CDR3 is CSVASGGRSMNEQFF. CDR3 nucleotide sequence: TGCAGCGTTGCTTCCGGCGGGAGGAGTATGAATGAGCAGTTCTTC.